A single sample gave rise to the 24 T cell receptor beta chains below, sequenced in a study of T-cell reconstitution after alpha-beta-depleted transplantation in children. The authors prepared the TCRbeta library with unique molecular identifiers. Each CDR3 protein gets one entry after TCRdb re-called the PCR reads with MiXCR. The sample records 250,000 to 300,000 distinct CDR3 sequences, around 10% being singletons. The input for sequencing was PBMCs, taken before TCRalphabeta/CD19-depleted stem cell transplant. Source of these receptors: a boy less than two years old with acute myeloid leukemia, due to receive a stem cell transplant.

The gene calls are TRBV6-5 and TRBJ2-7, with a weak D call TRBD2 (5 bases). The CDR3 has 14 residues. Deletions cut 4 bases from V and 4 bases from J, with 14 bases between. Germline V CDR1 and CDR2: MNHEY, SVGAGI. CDR3 protein: CASSSDGIVYEQYF. The DNA of the CDR3 is TGTGCCAGCAGTTCTGACGGGATAGTTTACGAGCAGTACTTC.

This clonotype was counted ten times or more. At one end the junction does not follow the germline gene, possibly because of a read error. This rearrangement joins TRBV5-1 to TRBJ2-3; D may be TRBD1 or TRBD2 (6 bases each). Per germline, CDR1 SGHRS and CDR2 YFSETQ. The CDR3 contains 16 residues. This chain's CDR3 is CVSSLDRGPGTDTQYF. For the CDR3, the DNA is TGCGTCAGCAGCCTAGATCGGGGGCCAGGCACAGATACGCAGTATTTT.

The sample holds many counts of this clonotype. The genes are TRBV10-3 and TRBJ2-1; D is uncertain. The V and J ends lost 4 bases and 5 bases respectively, with 21 bases between them. This CDR3 spans 17 amino acids. Germline CDR1 ENHRY, CDR2 SYGVKD. CDR3: CAISGIFEPIDHNEQFF. CDR3 DNA: TGTGCCATCAGTGGGATTTTCGAACCAATTGACCACAATGAGCAGTTCTTC.

The chain links TRBV12-3 or TRBV12-4 to TRBJ2-2, with D unresolved. Between the trimmed V and J ends, which lost 3 bases and 1 base, there was a span of 3 bases. This CDR3 is built from 13 residues. The CDR3 sequence: CASSFMNTGELFF. In DNA form, the CDR3 reads TGTGCCAGCAGTTTTATGAACACCGGGGAGCTGTTTTTT.

This clonotype was seen many times. The rearrangement uses TRBV4-3 and TRBJ2-1; no reliable D call. The germline gives CDR1 LGHNA, CDR2 YSLEER. Trimming pared 0 bases from V and 0 bases from J, leaving 6 bases between. There are 15 residues in the CDR3. CDR3 coding DNA: TGCGCCAGCAGCCAAGAAACTGCCTCCTACAATGAGCAGTTCTTC. Protein sequence: CASSQETASYNEQFF.

This clonotype showed up many times. The V gene is TRBV9, the J gene TRBJ2-7, with a tentative D call TRBD2 (5 bases). CDR1 and CDR2 from the germline V gene are SGDLS and YYNGEE. The CDR3 extends over 13 amino acids. V was pared by 3 bases and J by 2 bases, with 9 bases between. The CDR3 loop reads CASSGTETYEQYF. CDR3 in DNA: TGTGCCAGCAGCGGGACTGAGACCTACGAGCAGTACTTC.

Ten or more counts support this clonotype. V and J are TRBV29-1 and TRBJ2-7, with D uncertain. The CDR3 length is 11 residues. V dropped 6 bases and J dropped 0 bases, with 6 bases sitting between them. Germline V gives CDR1 SQVTM, CDR2 ANQGSEA. Here the CDR3 DNA reads TGCAGCGTGAAGGTCTCCTACGAGCAGTACTTC. This gives the protein CSVKVSYEQYF.

This clonotype was recorded many times. The chain has TRBV28 and TRBJ2-7; a possible D gene is TRBD1 (5 bases). Germline V gene sequence: CDR1 MDHEN, CDR2 SYDVKM. The V gene lost 1 base and the J gene lost 2 bases, with 12 bases spanning the gap. The CDR3 runs to 15 residues. The CDR3 DNA reads as TGTGCCAGCAGTTTATTCTCGGACACTGCCTACGAGCAGTACTTC. It specifies CASSLFSDTAYEQYF.

This clonotype was detected many times. V and J are TRBV28 and TRBJ2-2; no clear D gene. The germline CDR1 and CDR2 sequences are MDHEN and SYDVKM. The V gene lost 2 bases and the J gene lost 4 bases, with 5 bases spanning the gap. The CDR3 contains 13 residues. The CDR3 spells CASSLRATGELFF. The CDR3 bases are TGTGCCAGCAGTTTAAGAGCCACCGGGGAGCTGTTTTTT.

This clonotype was seen repeatedly, ten times or more. The V and J genes are TRBV28 and TRBJ1-1; a weak D match, TRBD1 (6 bases). The ends were cut back, 2 bases at V and 4 bases at J, with 14 bases in the middle. The CDR3 is made up of 15 amino acids. Germline CDR1 is MDHEN and CDR2 is SYDVKM. In DNA form, the CDR3 reads TGTGCCAGCAGTTTAGACATTCTCAGGGGCACTGAAGCTTTCTTT. Translating gives CASSLDILRGTEAFF.

This clonotype has a handful of counts. The V call is TRBV18, the J call TRBJ1-1; D gene ambiguous. This CDR3 contains 13 residues. Germline CDR1 and CDR2: KGHSH and LQKENI. V was shortened by 3 bases and J by 4 bases, with 9 bases between the two germline ends. In nucleotides, the CDR3 is TGTGCCAGCTCACCCACCCCCAGCACTGAAGCTTTCTTT. Translating gives CASSPTPSTEAFF. The variable domain in full, with the rest retrieved from reference TRBV18 and TRBJ1-1, is NAGVMQNPRHLVRRRGQEARLRCSPMKGHSHVYWYRQLPEEGLKFMVYLQKENIIDESGMPKERFSAEFPKEGPSILRIQQVVRGDSAAYFCASSPTPSTEAFFGQGTRLTVV.

This clonotype was counted at least ten times. V gene TRBV5-1 combines with J gene TRBJ1-1; D possibly corresponds to TRBD1 (6 bases). V lost 2 bases, J lost 8 bases, and 7 bases lay in between. This CDR3 is 11 amino acids long. In germline, CDR1 is SGHRS, CDR2 YFSETQ. CDR3 sequence: CASSFDREAFF. The CDR3 DNA is TGCGCCAGCAGCTTTGACAGGGAAGCTTTCTTT.

The chain employs TRBV7-6 and TRBJ2-1; 9 nucleotides line up with TRBD2. Trimming at V came to 3 bases and at J to 6 bases, leaving 6 bases not matched to a gene. Germline V gene sequence: CDR1 SGHVS, CDR2 FNYEAQ. The CDR3 sequence is 15 residues long. The CDR3 nucleotides are TGTGCCAGCAGCTTCTTGACTAGCGGTATCAATGAGCAGTTCTTC. It translates to CASSFLTSGINEQFF.

This clonotype was counted only a few times. The gene calls are TRBV19 and TRBJ1-5, with 7 positions matching TRBD1. Germline trimming cut 0 bases from V and 7 bases from J; bases unmatched to any gene: 0. The CDR3 totals 13 residues. Germline CDR1 and CDR2: LNHDA and SQIVND (reference sequence). The DNA of the CDR3 is TGTGCCAGTAGTATAGACAGGGGGCAGCCCCAGCATTTT. This translates into CASSIDRGQPQHF.

This chain connects TRBV4-2 to TRBJ2-1, with unresolved D. Germline CDR1 reads LGHNA; CDR2 reads YNFKEQ. This CDR3 comprises 17 residues. The ends were cut back, 1 base at V and 2 bases at J, with 15 bases in the middle. CDR3 DNA: TGTGCCAGCAGCCAAGGGCAAATGTTAGGGACCTACAATGAGCAGTTCTTC. The encoded protein is CASSQGQMLGTYNEQFF.

This rearrangement joins TRBV12-3 or TRBV12-4 to TRBJ1-2, with a possible D match to TRBD1 (5 bases). Trimming removed 3 bases from V and 0 bases from J, with 8 bases in between. The CDR3 loop spans 14 amino acids. The CDR3 DNA reads TGTGCCAGCAGTTTGTCAGGGTCTAACTATGGCTACACCTTC. Its translation is CASSLSGSNYGYTF.

This clonotype has at least ten counts. CDR3 nucleotide sequence: TGTGCCAGCAGCTTAGGGTCGGGGTACAATCAGCCCCAGCATTTT. Protein sequence: CASSLGSGYNQPQHF. V and J are TRBV7-2 and TRBJ1-5; D remains ambiguous. The CDR3 spans 15 residues. Germline V gives CDR1 SGHTA, CDR2 FQGNSA. The ends were cut back, 1 base at V and 3 bases at J, with 10 bases in the middle.

In its sample, this clonotype was seen a few times. The gene calls are TRBV19 and TRBJ2-1; 11 bases agree with TRBD2. Germline CDR1 LNHDA, CDR2 SQIVND (reference sequence). The CDR3 consists of 16 residues. The trim removed 4 bases at V and 9 bases at J, leaving 11 bases unmatched. For the CDR3, the DNA is TGTGCCAGTAGTAACCGAGTAGCGGGAGGGCCAACTGAGCAGTTCTTC. Translation: CASSNRVAGGPTEQFF.

This clonotype was found many times. This sequence joins TRBV12-3 or TRBV12-4 and TRBJ2-1; 9 nucleotides agree with TRBD2. V was clipped by 3 bases and J by 5 bases; unmatched bases: 2. The length of the CDR3 is 14 residues. In DNA, the CDR3 is TGTGCCAGCAGTTTTAGCGGGGGCCACAATGAGCAGTTCTTC. It translates to CASSFSGGHNEQFF.

This clonotype was seen many times. This sequence joins TRBV5-1 and TRBJ2-7; 11 bases line up with TRBD1. The CDR3 loop spans 14 amino acids. Germline values: CDR1 SGHRS, CDR2 YFSETQ. V was clipped by 3 bases and J by 5 bases; unmatched bases: 4. DNA for the CDR3: TGCGCCAGCAGCTGGGACAGGGGGAGCGACGAGCAGTACTTC. Encoded protein: CASSWDRGSDEQYF. The full variable domain, completed using reference TRBV5-1 and TRBJ2-7, is KAGVTQTPRYLIKTRGQQVTLSCSPISGHRSVSWYQQTPGQGLQFLFEYFSETQRNKGNFPGRFSGRQFSNSRSEMNVSTLELGDSALYLCASSWDRGSDEQYFGPGTRLTVT.

This clonotype was detected many times. The chain employs TRBV5-5 and TRBJ1-1; the D gene is possibly TRBD1 (6 bases). V was pared by 0 bases and J by 7 bases, with 13 bases between. This CDR3 is 14 amino acids long. Germline CDR1 and CDR2: SGHKS and YYEKEE (reference sequence). The chain's CDR3 is CASSLDVGAGEAFF. The DNA of the CDR3 is TGTGCCAGCAGCTTGGATGTGGGGGCAGGTGAAGCTTTCTTT.

V usage is TRBV7-3 and J usage is TRBJ2-2; D is unclear. This CDR3 has 14 amino acids. Per the germline V gene, CDR1 is SGHTA and CDR2 is FQGTGA. The V and J ends lost 2 bases and 2 bases respectively, with 6 bases between them. CDR3 in amino acids: CASSLLSNTGELFF. The CDR3 region has the DNA TGTGCCAGCAGCTTATTATCTAACACCGGGGAGCTGTTTTTT.

This clonotype was counted ten times or more. The J gene is TRBJ2-3, the V gene TRBV25-1, with D perhaps being TRBD1 or TRBD2 (5 bases each). CDR1 MGHDK and CDR2 SYGVNS come from the germline V gene. V lost 5 bases to trimming and J lost 6 bases, with 12 bases between them. This CDR3 is built from 13 residues. The CDR3 loop is CASSRPGTDTQYF. CDR3 DNA sequence: TGTGCCAGCAGTCGACCCGGGACGGATACGCAGTATTTT.

This clonotype was seen at least ten times. The gene calls are TRBV12-3 or TRBV12-4 and TRBJ2-2; no clear D gene. V was shortened by 2 bases and J by 1 base, with 8 bases between the two germline ends. This CDR3 has 15 residues. The CDR3 loop reads CASSLSWGNTGELFF. DNA for the CDR3: TGTGCCAGCAGTTTATCCTGGGGGAACACCGGGGAGCTGTTTTTT.